The 21 T cell receptor beta chains below all came from one sample that was sequenced in a study of cytomegalovirus exposure and HLA in healthy donors (dated by TCRdb to about 2017). The library was generated by the immunoSEQ multiplex PCR assay. The multiplex PCR relied on a mix of 60 forward primers for TCR Vbeta segments and 13 reverse primers for TCR Jbeta segments. Not all clones reach the TCRdb copy of this immuneACCESS table, which keeps in-frame sequences only. Checked studies attribute under half of the gap to unresolved V genes and leave the rest unexplained. Recorded for this sample are about 96,000 clones; roughly 79% of them occurred a single time. Of the sample, 13% to 15% falls within the top ten clones. The source material was PBMCs. The receptors derive from a woman in her 70s in good health and CMV-seropositive.

This clone was recorded once. The chain joins TRBV18 to TRBJ1-6; 9 bases fit TRBD1. The CDR3 loop spans 14 amino acids. The trim removed 6 bases at V and 9 bases at J, leaving 6 bases unmatched. Germline-derived CDR1 and CDR2 are KGHSH and LQKENI. The CDR3 loop is CASSTGTGFSPLHF. CDR3 nucleotides: TGTGCCAGCTCGACCGGGACAGGGTTTTCACCCCTCCACTTT.

The chain recombines TRBV28 with TRBJ1-1, with TRBD1 matching over 7 bases. There are 13 residues in the CDR3. Germline CDR1 reads MDHEN; CDR2 reads SYDVKM. After removal of 8 bases from V and 2 bases from J, the junction contained 5 bases not matched to a gene. The CDR3 DNA sequence: TGTGCCAGCGCGGGACAGACAAACACTGAAGCTTTCTTT. This sequence encodes CASAGQTNTEAFF.

The gene calls are TRBV6-6 and TRBJ1-4; 8 positions agree with TRBD1. CDR3 length: 15 amino acids. Germline loops: CDR1 MNHNY, CDR2 SVGAGI (reference sequence). V shed 4 bases and J 5 bases; nucleotides not matched to a gene: 6. The CDR3 nucleotides read TGTGCCAGCAGTTCGGGGGACAGGCAAAATGAAAAACTGTTTTTT. The encoded protein is CASSSGDRQNEKLFF.

This chain joins TRBV10-2 and TRBJ1-4; D might be TRBD1 (5 bases). V dropped 10 bases and J dropped 4 bases, with 13 bases sitting between them. The CDR3 is 13 residues long. From germline, CDR1 is WSHSY and CDR2 SAAADI. CDR3: CATTGHLNEKLFF. CDR3 DNA sequence: TGCGCCACGACCGGACACCTTAATGAAAAACTGTTTTTT.

The chain employs TRBV28 and TRBJ2-1, with TRBD2 matching 7 bases. V lost 5 bases and J lost 7; bases outside the gene matches: 14. The CDR3 has 16 residues. Germline V gene sequence: CDR1 MDHEN, CDR2 SYDVKM. The CDR3 protein is CASSALGGGPRNEQFF. The CDR3 DNA reads as TGTGCCAGCAGTGCCCTCGGGGGAGGGCCGAGAAATGAGCAGTTCTTC.

The V gene is TRBV4-1, the J gene TRBJ1-6; D not certain. V lost 0 bases and J 10 bases, leaving 13 bases between the germline ends. The CDR3 spans 15 residues. From germline, CDR1 is MGHRA and CDR2 YSYEKL. The CDR3 region is CASSQDRGIGSPLHF. In DNA, the CDR3 is TGCGCCAGCAGCCAAGATCGGGGTATTGGATCACCCCTCCACTTT.

V is TRBV7-3 and J is TRBJ1-6; 9 bases match TRBD1. CDR1 SGHTA and CDR2 FQGTGA come from the germline V gene. The V gene end was trimmed by 6 bases and the J gene end by 7 bases; junction bases not matched to a gene: 4. CDR3 length: 14 amino acids. CDR3 sequence (DNA): TGTGCCAGCAGTACCGGGACAGGGAATTCACCCCTCCACTTT. Translating gives CASSTGTGNSPLHF.

The chain uses TRBV10-3 and TRBJ2-3; 8 nucleotides match TRBD1. The V gene end was trimmed by 6 bases and the J gene end by 4 bases; junction bases not matched to a gene: 9. Germline V CDR1 and CDR2: ENHRY, SYGVKD. The CDR3 sequence is 15 residues long. The CDR3 protein is CAIRDRELGADTQYF. CDR3 coding DNA: TGTGCCATCAGGGACAGGGAGCTAGGTGCAGATACGCAGTATTTT.

The table lists this clone with a few counts. The chain carries TRBV4-1 and TRBJ1-3, with D unclear. V was shortened by 8 bases and J by 4 bases, with 18 bases between the two germline ends. The CDR3 covers 15 residues. Germline V gene sequence: CDR1 MGHRA, CDR2 YSYEKL. The CDR3, as DNA: TGCGCCAGCGGCGCTTACGGTGCGGGAGGAAACACCATATATTTT. This gives the protein CASGAYGAGGNTIYF.

On this clone: Other DNA sequences of this sample code for an identical CDR3. This rearrangement joins TRBV18 to TRBJ2-2; 13 bases agree with TRBD2. This CDR3 is built from 16 residues. The ends lost 2 bases at V and 5 bases at J; junction bases unmatched: 2. CDR1 and CDR2 from the germline V gene are KGHSH and LQKENI. This chain's CDR3 is CASSPGLAGVTGELFF. The DNA of the CDR3 is TGTGCCAGCTCACCAGGACTAGCGGGAGTAACCGGGGAGCTGTTTTTT.

The CDR3 DNA follows: TGTGCCAGCAGCTTAGAGACACAGACCGATGAGCAGTTCTTC. Translating gives CASSLETQTDEQFF. The chain links TRBV5-4 to TRBJ2-1; D is undetermined. CDR1 and CDR2 (germline): SGHNT, YYREEE (reference sequence). V lost 2 bases and J 8 bases, leaving 14 bases between the germline ends. The CDR3 contains 14 residues.

This clone was seen only once. V and J are TRBV6-1 and TRBJ2-5; 7 bases fit TRBD1. The V gene end was trimmed by 0 bases and the J gene end by 4 bases; junction bases not matched to a gene: 2. The CDR3 length is 14 residues. Germline assignment: CDR1 MNHNS and CDR2 SASEGT. CDR3 protein: CASSEAWTGETQYF. The CDR3 nucleotides read TGTGCCAGCAGTGAAGCGTGGACAGGAGAGACCCAGTACTTC.

The table lists this clone with a few counts. CDR3 sequence reads: CASQNPVNYGYTF. Written as DNA, the CDR3 is TGTGCCAGCCAAAACCCGGTTAACTATGGCTACACCTTC. The V gene is TRBV28, the J gene TRBJ1-2; unclear D gene. The ends were cut back, 8 bases at V and 1 base at J, with 11 bases in the middle. CDR3 length: 13 residues. CDR1 and CDR2 (germline): MDHEN, SYDVKM.

The V and J genes are TRBV4-2 and TRBJ1-5, with a tentative D call TRBD1 (5 bases). V lost 0 bases and J lost 3, with 12 bases in between. The CDR3 consists of 16 residues. Germline CDR1 LGHNA, CDR2 YNFKEQ. CDR3 nucleotide sequence: TGTGCCAGCAGCCAAGATTATCAGGGCCACAATCAGCCCCAGCATTTT. As protein: CASSQDYQGHNQPQHF.

The chain has TRBV28 and TRBJ1-4; 7 bases line up with TRBD1. Trimming at V came to 5 bases and at J to 7 bases, leaving 10 bases not matched to a gene. The CDR3 length is 15 residues. Germline CDR1 and CDR2: MDHEN and SYDVKM. The CDR3 spells CASSGPGQASEKLFF. CDR3 sequence (DNA): TGTGCCAGCAGTGGACCCGGACAGGCGAGTGAAAAACTGTTTTTT. Full variable domain (missing parts from reference TRBV28 and TRBJ1-4): DVKVTQSSRYLVKRTGEKVFLECVQDMDHENMFWYRQDPGLGLRLIYFSYDVKMKEKGDIPEGYSVSREKKERFSLILESASTNQTSMYLCASSGPGQASEKLFFGSGTQLSVL.

As concerns this clone: One end of the junction is discordant with germline, which a read error may explain. This chain links TRBV7-7 with TRBJ2-7, with TRBD2 matching over 8 bases. The CDR3 is made up of 14 amino acids. The V gene's germline CDR1 is SSHAT and CDR2 FNYEAQ (reference sequence). The CDR3 protein is CASSSYSGLGEQYF. The CDR3 DNA sequence: TGTGCTAGCAGCTCCTACTCGGGACTAGGCGAGCAGTACTTC.

The chain links TRBV5-1 to TRBJ2-5; unclear D gene. Germline V CDR1 and CDR2: SGHRS, YFSETQ. The CDR3 is 15 amino acids. V was shortened by 3 bases and J by 2 bases, with 14 bases between the two germline ends. The CDR3 nucleotides are TGCGCCAGCAGCTCGGTCGTGACAAGTCAAGAGACCCAGTACTTC. It encodes CASSSVVTSQETQYF.

V and J are TRBV19 and TRBJ1-3; possible D gene TRBD1, 6 bases. V lost 10 bases and J lost 2, with 21 bases in between. Per germline, CDR1 LNHDA and CDR2 SQIVND (reference sequence). The CDR3 consists of 16 residues. In DNA form, the CDR3 reads TGTGCCACCGTAGTACAGGGATCCTCCGCTGGAAACACCATATATTTT. Its translation: CATVVQGSSAGNTIYF. Combining the CDR3 with reference TRBV19 and TRBJ1-3 gives the whole variable domain DGGITQSPKYLFRKEGQNVTLSCEQNLNHDAMYWYRQDPGQGLRLIYYSQIVNDFQKGDIAEGYSVSREKKESFPLTVTSAQKNPTAFYLCATVVQGSSAGNTIYFGEGSWLTVV.

CDR3 DNA sequence: TGTGCCACCTTACAGGGGCCTGCGCGCTACAATGAGCAGTTCTTC. It is translated as CATLQGPARYNEQFF. This chain uses TRBV15 with TRBJ2-1; TRBD1 matches 7 bases. The junction had 10 bases not matched to a gene; V was cut back by 8 bases and J by 3 bases. Germline V gene data show CDR1 as LNHNV and CDR2 as YYDKDF (reference sequence). The CDR3 contains 15 residues.

This sequence joins TRBV6-5 and TRBJ2-7; 8 bases fit TRBD1. CDR1 and CDR2 (germline): MNHEY, SVGAGI. The CDR3 runs 13 residues. V was clipped by 6 bases and J by 2 bases; unmatched bases: 3. DNA of the CDR3: TGTGCCAGCAGGCAGGGACAGGCCTACGAGCAGTACTTC. Its protein is CASRQGQAYEQYF.

This clone was detected only once. This sequence joins TRBV7-2 and TRBJ2-3; 13 nucleotides line up with TRBD2. The length of the CDR3 is 18 residues. Losses at the gene ends were 1 base for V and 4 bases for J; bases not matched to a gene: 8. Germline V lookup: CDR1 SGHTA, CDR2 FQGNSA. The CDR3 nucleotides are TGTGCCAGCAGCTTAGGTCAACTAGCGGGGGGGCCCTCAGATACGCAGTATTTT. Encoded protein: CASSLGQLAGGPSDTQYF. The entire variable domain, with the rest obtained from reference TRBV7-2 and TRBJ2-3, is as follows: GAGVSQSPSNKVTEKGKDVELRCDPISGHTALYWYRQSLGQGLEFLIYFQGNSAPDKSGLPSDRFSAERTGGSVSTLTIQRTQQEDSAVYLCASSLGQLAGGPSDTQYFGPGTRLTVL.